These 17 T cell receptor beta chains originate from one sample sequenced in a study of blood T cell repertoires in COVID-19. Using immunoSEQ multiplex PCR, the repertoire was profiled, and TCRdb retains in-frame clones only, with some absent. The data hold more than 50,000 clones, with around 90% observed a single time. The sample was peripheral blood. The receptors shown here come from a human donor in a cohort sampled during active COVID-19.

The J gene is TRBJ2-7, the V gene TRBV7-2; 9 bases match TRBD1. Trimming removed 5 bases from V and 2 bases from J; junction bases left unmatched: 7. The length of the CDR3 is 15 residues. Per germline, CDR1 SGHTA and CDR2 FQGNSA. The CDR3 region is CASSPGTGITYEQYF. In nucleotides, the CDR3 is TGTGCCAGCAGCCCCGGGACAGGGATAACCTACGAGCAGTACTTC.

V gene TRBV19 combines with J gene TRBJ2-3, with D perhaps matching TRBD2 (5 bases). The CDR3 totals 11 residues. V lost 8 bases and J 4 bases, leaving 7 bases between the germline ends. Germline V gene lookup returns CDR1 LNHDA and CDR2 SQIVND (reference sequence). Here the CDR3 reads CASVEADTQYF. CDR3 nucleotides: TGTGCCAGTGTGGAGGCAGATACGCAGTATTTT.

The genes are TRBV5-1 and TRBJ2-6, with a possible D match to TRBD1 (5 bases). The CDR3 runs 17 residues. CDR1 and CDR2 (germline): SGHRS, YFSETQ. Trimming removed 0 bases from V and 0 bases from J, with 10 bases in between. The CDR3 nucleotides are TGCGCCAGCAGCTTGGGGGCAGGGCCCTCTGGGGCCAACGTCCTGACTTTC. Translation gives CASSLGAGPSGANVLTF.

The CDR3 coding sequence is TGTGCCAGCAGTTTGTACCAGGGCTCGGTTTCCCTGGCTGGAAACACCATATATTTT. The encoded protein is CASSLYQGSVSLAGNTIYF. The J gene is TRBJ1-3, the V gene TRBV28, with D tentatively TRBD1 (5 bases). This CDR3 has 19 amino acids. V was shortened by 3 bases and J by 2 bases, with 23 bases between the two germline ends. The germline CDR1 and CDR2 sequences are MDHEN and SYDVKM.

This clone was seen once. The chain combines TRBV29-1 with TRBJ1-1; 9 positions match TRBD1. The CDR3 is made up of 15 amino acids. CDR1 is SQVTM and CDR2 is ANQGSEA in the germline V gene. V lost 1 base to trimming and J lost 4 bases; unmatched junction nucleotides: 7. The CDR3 sequence: CSVEGTGDGRTEAFF. The CDR3 nucleotides are TGCAGCGTTGAAGGGACAGGGGATGGGCGCACTGAAGCTTTCTTT. The variable domain in full, completed from reference TRBV29-1 and TRBJ1-1, reads SAVISQKPSRDICQRGTSLTIQCQVDSQVTMMFWYRQQPGQSLTLIATANQGSEATYESGFVIDKFPISRPNLTFSTLTVSNMSPEDSSIYLCSVEGTGDGRTEAFFGQGTRLTVV.

The CDR3 protein is CASTLTDKRAYEQYF. The CDR3 region has the DNA TGCGCCAGCACCTTGACAGACAAGAGAGCCTACGAGCAGTACTTC. This chain uses TRBV10-2 with TRBJ2-7, with D possibly matching TRBD1 (5 bases). V lost 7 bases and J 2 bases, leaving 18 bases between the germline ends. Germline assignment: CDR1 WSHSY and CDR2 SAAADI. The CDR3 runs 15 residues.

The V and J genes are TRBV11-2 and TRBJ2-5; TRBD2 matches 16 bases. The CDR3 runs 16 residues. V lost 5 bases, J lost 3 bases, and 3 bases stayed unmatched. Germline V gene sequence: CDR1 SGHAT, CDR2 FQNNGV. CDR3 residues: CASSRGTSGREETQYF. CDR3 DNA sequence: TGTGCCAGCAGCAGAGGGACTAGCGGGAGGGAAGAGACCCAGTACTTC.

The rearrangement joins TRBV4-1 to TRBJ1-5; D is unresolved. Trimming stripped 0 bases from V and 6 bases from J, with 15 bases between. Germline CDR1 is MGHRA and CDR2 is YSYEKL. There are 16 residues in the CDR3. CDR3 sequence reads: CASSQDSNRAGQPQHF. CDR3 DNA sequence: TGCGCCAGCAGCCAAGATTCGAACCGAGCGGGTCAGCCCCAGCATTTT.

The chain couples TRBV29-1 to TRBJ2-6, with no clear D. Deletions cut 1 base from V and 4 bases from J, with 11 bases between. Germline CDR1 is SQVTM and CDR2 is ANQGSEA. This CDR3 contains 15 residues. CDR3 sequence (DNA): TGCAGCGTTGAAGGTGGCGGTGGCGGGGCCAACGTCCTGACTTTC. Its protein product is CSVEGGGGGANVLTF.

The chain combines TRBV7-9 with TRBJ2-1, with D uncertain. There are 15 residues in the CDR3. Germline V lookup: CDR1 SEHNR, CDR2 FQNEAQ (reference sequence). Trimming took 3 bases from V and 3 from J, leaving 12 bases between them. The CDR3 protein is CASSFGRLNYNEQFF. The CDR3 region has the DNA TGTGCCAGCAGCTTTGGCAGGCTGAACTACAATGAGCAGTTCTTC.

The chain joins TRBV20-1 to TRBJ2-7; possibly TRBD2 for D (6 bases). V was shortened by 3 bases and J by 1 base, with 10 bases between the two germline ends. CDR3 length: 13 residues. Germline assignment: CDR1 DFQATT and CDR2 SNEGSKA (reference sequence). The CDR3 region is CSASWDLSYEQYF. CDR3 sequence (DNA): TGCAGTGCTAGTTGGGACTTGTCCTACGAGCAGTACTTC.

The chain links TRBV5-1 to TRBJ2-2; 8 nucleotides agree with TRBD1. This CDR3 spans 15 amino acids. Germline CDR1 SGHRS, CDR2 YFSETQ. After removal of 2 bases from V and 3 bases from J, the junction contained 3 bases not matched to a gene. The CDR3 reads CASSFTGQDTGELFF. CDR3 nucleotides: TGCGCCAGCAGCTTCACGGGACAGGACACCGGGGAGCTGTTTTTT.

This clone was recorded once. J is TRBJ1-5 and V is TRBV4-2; 7 nucleotides align to TRBD1. J lost 5 bases, V lost 4 bases, and 14 bases had no gene match. Germline V gene data show CDR1 as LGHNA and CDR2 as YNFKEQ. This CDR3 has 17 residues. In DNA form, the CDR3 reads TGTGCCAGCAGCCCACACCCGACAGGGCTTTTTGATCAGCCCCAGCATTTT. Protein product: CASSPHPTGLFDQPQHF.

The CDR3: CASSIDGGATEAFF. The CDR3 bases are TGTGCCAGTAGTATAGATGGAGGGGCGACTGAAGCTTTCTTT. The V call is TRBV19, the J call TRBJ1-1; a weak D match, TRBD1 (5 bases). This CDR3 contains 14 residues. CDR1 is LNHDA and CDR2 is SQIVND in the germline V gene (reference sequence). Deletions cut 0 bases from V and 5 bases from J, with 10 bases between.

In DNA, the CDR3 is TGCGCCAGCAGCCTCGGGACAGGGTCGAGCGGACGCACAGATACGCAGTATTTT. It yields the protein CASSLGTGSSGRTDTQYF. The chain links TRBV5-1 to TRBJ2-3, with 9 bases that match TRBD1. Trimming cost V 4 bases and J 1 base; bases outside gene matches: 13. The germline CDR1 and CDR2 sequences are SGHRS and YFSETQ. The CDR3 contains 18 residues.

J is TRBJ2-5 and V is TRBV19, with no clear D. V was pared by 5 bases and J by 4 bases, with 20 bases between. From germline, CDR1 is LNHDA and CDR2 SQIVND (reference sequence). This CDR3 region has 16 residues. CDR3 coding DNA: TGTGCCAGTAGTCCCCGAGGCGGCCTTTCAAGAGAGACCCAGTACTTC. It yields the protein CASSPRGGLSRETQYF.

The CDR3 DNA is TGCGCCAGCAGTCGACATAAGCAGTACTTC. Protein: CASSRHKQYF. The chain uses TRBV23-1 and TRBJ2-7; no clear D gene. TRBV23-1 is reported as an ORF; its role is uncertain. This CDR3 contains 10 residues. V dropped 4 bases and J dropped 8 bases, with 6 bases sitting between them.